These 17 T cell receptor beta chains were sequenced from one sample in a study of monozygotic twins with inflammatory bowel disease. TCRdb reprocessed the 5' RACE reads and reports one entry per CDR3 protein, with no DNA. The listing contains under 200,000 distinct CDR3 sequences. The sample was blood. Receptor source: a human donor with ulcerative colitis or Crohn's disease, or a healthy co-twin of an affected twin (not recorded which).

This chain links TRBV7-3 with TRBJ2-1; TCRdb's assignment of TRBD2 cannot be checked, as there is no DNA. Per the germline V gene, CDR1 is SGHTA and CDR2 is FQGTGA. The CDR3 spans 15 residues. The CDR3 loop reads CASSLTRLAYNEQFF.

The rearrangement uses TRBV4-2 and TRBJ1-6. This CDR3 contains 13 residues. The germline CDR1 and CDR2 sequences are LGHNA and YNFKEQ. This chain's CDR3 is CASSQDRSSPLHF.

This sequence joins TRBV7-6 and TRBJ2-5. The germline gives CDR1 SGHVS, CDR2 FNYEAQ. This CDR3 has 16 residues. CDR3 region: CASSLVVGTYQETQYF.

The rearrangement uses TRBV24-1 and TRBJ2-5. Germline CDR1 reads KGHDR; CDR2 reads SFDVKD. The CDR3 has 11 amino acids. CDR3 in amino acids: CASRRGETQYF.

This chain links TRBV12-3 or TRBV12-4 with TRBJ1-5; TCRdb indicates TRBD1, and absent DNA this call remains unverified. CDR3 length equals 15 residues. The CDR3 here is CASSFSGRGNQPQHF.

This chain links TRBV5-1 with TRBJ2-3; TCRdb calls TRBD1, which cannot be checked without DNA. Germline V lookup: CDR1 SGHRS, CDR2 YFSETQ. The CDR3 length is 17 residues. The CDR3 here is CASSLGGGTGSTDTQYF.

The chain has TRBV6-5 and TRBJ2-7; TCRdb indicates TRBD1, and absent DNA this call remains unverified. CDR1 is MNHEY and CDR2 is SVGAGI in the germline V gene. This CDR3 region has 15 residues. The CDR3: CASSLGQGASYEQYF.

The CDR3 loop is CSARVLRQAGNQETQYF. The genes are TRBV20-1 and TRBJ2-5; TCRdb reports TRBD1, a call that lacks DNA to check it against. Germline V CDR1 and CDR2: DFQATT, SNEGSKA (reference sequence). This CDR3 contains 17 residues.

The chain is built from TRBV12-5 and TRBJ2-7. Germline CDR1 is LGHNT and CDR2 is FRNRAP. This CDR3 comprises 12 residues. The CDR3 here is CASGLAPYEQYF.

V is TRBV19 and J is TRBJ2-7; with no DNA, the TCRdb D assignment of TRBD1 cannot be verified. This CDR3 is built from 13 residues. The germline V gene has CDR1 LNHDA and CDR2 SQIVND (reference sequence). The CDR3 protein is CASSRDTYYEQYF.

This chain connects TRBV10-3 to TRBJ2-7; no DNA is available, so the TRBD1 call from TCRdb remains unchecked. CDR1 and CDR2 (germline): ENHRY, SYGVKD. CDR3 length: 15 residues. CDR3 residues: CAISESLRGVYEQYF.

This sequence joins TRBV7-9 and TRBJ1-1; TCRdb proposes TRBD1, but this gene call is untestable without DNA. Looked up from germline, CDR1 is SEHNR and CDR2 is FQNEAQ (reference sequence). CDR3 length equals 15 residues. This CDR3 is CASSPPTGMNTEAFF. Looking up the rest from reference TRBV7-9 and TRBJ1-1 gives the full variable domain: DTGVSQNPRHKITKRGQNVTFRCDPISEHNRLYWYRQTLGQGPEFLTYFQNEAQLEKSRLLSDRFSAERPKGSFSTLEIQRTEQGDSAMYLCASSPPTGMNTEAFFGQGTRLTVV.

The chain carries TRBV10-3 and TRBJ2-2. CDR1 and CDR2 from the germline V gene are ENHRY and SYGVKD. The CDR3 runs 14 residues. The CDR3 reads CAISESIETGELFF.

The CDR3 here is CASSLGQGAYTEAFF. The rearrangement uses TRBV5-1 and TRBJ1-1; TCRdb lists TRBD1, though no DNA is available to test this call. Germline CDR1 SGHRS, CDR2 YFSETQ. The CDR3 sequence is 15 residues long.

The genes are TRBV7-2 and TRBJ2-7. This CDR3 is built from 16 residues. In germline, CDR1 is SGHTA, CDR2 FQGNSA. The chain's CDR3 is CASSLVLGRGHDEQYF.

The J gene is TRBJ1-1, the V gene TRBV12-3 or TRBV12-4; TCRdb's assignment of TRBD1 cannot be checked, as there is no DNA. The CDR3 has 19 residues. The CDR3 loop reads CASSLIRTGARSTNTEAFF.

The chain uses TRBV6-1 and TRBJ2-3. CDR1 and CDR2 from the germline V gene are MNHNS and SASEGT. This CDR3 has 14 residues. The CDR3 reads CASSDPWSGDTQYF.